This T cell receptor beta chain was captured by sequencing in a study of cytomegalovirus exposure and HLA in healthy donors. Study details: Of over 350 genotyped donors, roughly 81% grouped in the Caucasian-associated ancestry cluster. Study outcomes and limitations: HLA alleles were associated with some 17,000 TCR beta sequences in a later analysis at 0.05 false discovery rate. It was reported that TCR beta sequences correctly inferred the HLA-A and HLA-B alleles for most subjects. Per a prior analysis, the majority of TCR beta V segments were productive roughly 87% or roughly 30% of the time.

The CDR3 has 18 residues. V was clipped by 0 bases and J by 0 bases; unmatched bases: 2. CDR1 is MRHNA, CDR2 SNTAGT, per germline. As for this clone: Its antigen is not identified.

With 60 Vbeta and 13 Jbeta primers, the PCR was carried out. Clones were read by immunoSEQ multiplex PCR, and TCRdb kept only the in-frame ones, dropping some. The repertoire includes fewer than 90,000 clones, under 80% of them detected once, and about 9.5% sits in the top ten. Material: PBMCs. This clonotype was obtained from a man aged 30 to 45 in good health and CMV-seropositive. This chain joins TRBV6-4 and TRBJ2-6, with 10 bases identical to TRBD1. The CDR3 DNA reads TGTGCCAGCAGTGACTCTGGGACAGGGGTCTCTGGGGCCAACGTCCTGACTTTC. It is translated as CASSDSGTGVSGANVLTF.